The 25 T cell receptor beta chains listed next were all sequenced from one sample in a study of blood T cell repertoires in COVID-19. Clones were read by immunoSEQ multiplex PCR, and TCRdb kept only the in-frame ones, dropping some. The sample lists roughly 100,000 clones; around 87% were seen once. Sequenced input: peripheral blood. The receptors come from a man over 45 with active or convalescent COVID-19.

The J gene is TRBJ2-7, the V gene TRBV18; 8 bases agree with TRBD1. This CDR3 has 14 residues. J was trimmed by 2 bases and V by 3 bases; bases with no gene match: 3. In germline, CDR1 is KGHSH, CDR2 LQKENI. CDR3 residues: CASSPLTGAYEQYF. CDR3 in DNA: TGTGCCAGCTCACCCCTGACAGGGGCCTACGAGCAGTACTTC.

The chain links TRBV18 to TRBJ2-5; 7 positions agree with TRBD1. The trim removed 1 base at V and 1 base at J, leaving 6 bases unmatched. The CDR3 is 16 amino acids. Germline CDR1 is KGHSH and CDR2 is LQKENI. The CDR3 nucleotides read TGTGCCAGCTCACCACTTCAGGGACAGCCCCAAGAGACCCAGTACTTC. Translated, it gives CASSPLQGQPQETQYF. The complete variable domain, with remaining parts taken from reference TRBV18 and TRBJ2-5, reads NAGVMQNPRHLVRRRGQEARLRCSPMKGHSHVYWYRQLPEEGLKFMVYLQKENIIDESGMPKERFSAEFPKEGPSILRIQQVVRGDSAAYFCASSPLQGQPQETQYFGPGTRLLVL.

The chain combines TRBV19 with TRBJ1-6; 9 bases map to TRBD1. J was trimmed by 10 bases and V by 3 bases; bases with no gene match: 4. The CDR3 is 14 amino acids. Germline values: CDR1 LNHDA, CDR2 SQIVND (reference sequence). For the CDR3, the DNA is TGTGCCAGTAGTATTGGACAGGGGCAGTCACCCCTCCACTTT. This translates into CASSIGQGQSPLHF. Variable domain in full (rest from reference TRBV19 and TRBJ1-6): DGGITQSPKYLFRKEGQNVTLSCEQNLNHDAMYWYRQDPGQGLRLIYYSQIVNDFQKGDIAEGYSVSREKKESFPLTVTSAQKNPTAFYLCASSIGQGQSPLHFGNGTRLTVT.

The chain is built from TRBV18 and TRBJ2-7, with TRBD2 matching 12 bases. CDR3 length: 15 amino acids. The V segment lost 4 bases and the J segment 3 bases; nucleotides outside the gene matches: 4. Germline V gene lookup returns CDR1 KGHSH and CDR2 LQKENI. The CDR3 loop is CASSQGLAGLYEQYV. CDR3 nucleotides: TGTGCCAGCTCACAGGGACTAGCGGGTCTCTACGAGCAGTACGTC.

The gene calls are TRBV2 and TRBJ2-7, with 7 bases lining up with TRBD2. Losses at the gene ends were 0 bases for V and 6 bases for J; bases not matched to a gene: 8. The germline V gene encodes CDR1 SNHLY and CDR2 FYNNEI. CDR3 length: 15 amino acids. This chain's CDR3 is CASSEATSYNGEQYF. The DNA for the CDR3 is TGTGCCAGCAGTGAAGCGACTAGCTATAACGGCGAGCAGTACTTC.

For the CDR3, the DNA is TGTGCCAGCAGTTTAGGGGGACAGGGCTATGGCTACACCTTC. This translates into CASSLGGQGYGYTF. The genes are TRBV27 and TRBJ1-2, with 9 bases lining up with TRBD1. Trimming took 2 bases from V and 4 from J; bases not matched to a gene: 2. The CDR3 loop spans 14 amino acids. Germline V lookup: CDR1 MNHEY, CDR2 SMNVEV (reference sequence).

This clone was detected once. This sequence joins TRBV27 and TRBJ2-7, with 8 nucleotides matching TRBD1. Germline CDR1 is MNHEY and CDR2 is SMNVEV (reference sequence). This CDR3 is 13 amino acids long. V shed 6 bases and J 4 bases; nucleotides not matched to a gene: 5. The CDR3: CASSGQGFYEQYF. The CDR3 nucleotides read TGTGCCAGCAGCGGACAGGGTTTTTACGAGCAGTACTTC.

The chain joins TRBV4-2 to TRBJ1-5; tentative D call: TRBD1 (6 bases). The CDR3 runs to 13 residues. Germline assignment: CDR1 LGHNA and CDR2 YNFKEQ. The V end lost 2 bases, the J end lost 5 bases, and 7 bases lay between the germline ends. Here the CDR3 DNA reads TGTGCCAGCAGCCAAAACAGGGATCAGCCCCAGCATTTT. Translated, it gives CASSQNRDQPQHF.

The chain couples TRBV5-6 to TRBJ2-7; tentative D call: TRBD1 (6 bases). CDR1 is SGHDT and CDR2 is YYEEEE in the germline V gene. This CDR3 contains 14 residues. Trimming shortened V by 0 bases and J by 7 bases, and 14 bases separated the two germline ends. CDR3 residues: CASSLGQGKGEQYF. DNA for the CDR3: TGTGCCAGCAGCTTGGGCCAGGGGAAAGGGGAGCAGTACTTC.

The chain joins TRBV28 to TRBJ2-2, with D uncertain. Germline assignment: CDR1 MDHEN and CDR2 SYDVKM. V dropped 4 bases and J dropped 0 bases, with 18 bases sitting between them. CDR3 length equals 18 residues. Here the CDR3 DNA reads TGTGCCAGCAGTTCCCCCGGTGATAGTTTCGCGAACACCGGGGAGCTGTTTTTT. Its translation: CASSSPGDSFANTGELFF.

CDR3 sequence (DNA): TGCGCCAGCAGTGAGTCGAAGGACAGCGCACGGTACAATGAGCAGTTCTTC. This encodes CASSESKDSARYNEQFF. The rearrangement links TRBV10-1 to TRBJ2-1; D perhaps matches TRBD1 (6 bases). Germline-derived CDR1 and CDR2 are WNHNN and SYGVQD (reference sequence). V was cut by 0 bases and J by 4 bases, with 16 bases left in between. This CDR3 is 17 amino acids long.

This clone was found a few times. V usage is TRBV5-1 and J usage is TRBJ2-3; 9 nucleotides line up with TRBD1. V dropped 3 bases and J dropped 5; count of bases not matched to a gene: 7. Germline V lookup: CDR1 SGHRS, CDR2 YFSETQ. This CDR3 has 15 amino acids. CDR3 amino acids: CASSSLDRGKDTQYF. DNA for the CDR3: TGCGCCAGCAGCTCCCTGGACAGGGGAAAAGATACGCAGTATTTT.

This chain connects TRBV6-1 to TRBJ2-5; 8 bases are a match to TRBD1. The J segment lost 2 bases and the V segment lost 3 bases, leaving 8 bases of the junction unmatched. Looked up from germline, CDR1 is MNHNS and CDR2 is SASEGT. The CDR3 is made up of 16 amino acids. CDR3 sequence reads: CASSDGTGGDQETQYF. The CDR3 DNA sequence: TGTGCCAGCAGTGACGGCACAGGGGGTGATCAAGAGACCCAGTACTTC.

The chain is built from TRBV5-1 and TRBJ2-1; D gene uncertain. Germline V gives CDR1 SGHRS, CDR2 YFSETQ. The V end lost 0 bases, the J end lost 0 bases, and 10 bases lay between the germline ends. The CDR3 runs to 16 residues. The CDR3 region is CASSLDRESSYNEQFF. Written as DNA, the CDR3 is TGCGCCAGCAGCTTGGACCGTGAGAGCTCCTACAATGAGCAGTTCTTC.

The chain uses TRBV6-5 and TRBJ1-2; possible D gene TRBD1, 6 bases. Germline loops: CDR1 MNHEY, CDR2 SVGAGI. V was trimmed by 0 bases and J by 2 bases, leaving 10 bases between them. The CDR3 length is 15 residues. This CDR3 reads CASSYSFTGNYGYTF. The DNA of the CDR3 is TGTGCCAGCAGTTACTCGTTTACAGGGAACTATGGCTACACCTTC.

The V call is TRBV28, the J call TRBJ2-7, with a tentative D call TRBD1 (6 bases). This CDR3 region has 14 residues. CDR1 is MDHEN, CDR2 SYDVKM, per germline. Trimming took off 5 bases at V and 9 bases at J, with 20 bases between the two ends. The CDR3 coding sequence is TGTGCCAGCAGTAACCCCGGGACAAACCTCGGGCAGTACGTC. Amino acids: CASSNPGTNLGQYV.

In its sample, this clone was seen a few times. The V gene is TRBV6-6, the J gene TRBJ1-2; D possibly corresponds to TRBD1 (5 bases). V shed 6 bases and J shed 5 bases, with 13 bases lying between them. This CDR3 has 13 residues. Germline CDR1 MNHNY, CDR2 SVGAGI (reference sequence). In DNA, the CDR3 is TGTGCCAGCAGCGAAGTGGGGGGTTATGGCTACACCTTC. Encoded protein: CASSEVGGYGYTF.

There are a few counts of this clone. The V call is TRBV24-1, the J call TRBJ2-7; 8 bases fit TRBD1. The J segment lost 3 bases and the V segment lost 4 bases, leaving 7 bases of the junction unmatched. This CDR3 is built from 15 residues. From germline, CDR1 is KGHDR and CDR2 SFDVKD. As DNA, the CDR3 is TGTGCCACCAGTGACCCCGGGACAGGCCACTACGAGCAGTACTTC. It yields the protein CATSDPGTGHYEQYF.

This clone was recorded once. V is TRBV13 and J is TRBJ1-3; D remains ambiguous. This CDR3 contains 14 residues. Germline V CDR1 and CDR2: PRHDT, FYEKMQ (reference sequence). Trimming removed 8 bases from V and 2 bases from J, with 13 bases in between. The CDR3 loop reads CASLLRGTGNTIYF. In DNA form, the CDR3 reads TGTGCCAGCCTTTTGCGGGGAACTGGAAACACCATATATTTT.

This clone was recorded a few times. The same CDR3 arises from other DNA sequences in this sample as well. The CDR3 region is CASSLAGSNQPQHF. As DNA, the CDR3 is TGTGCCAGCAGTTTGGCGGGGAGCAATCAGCCCCAGCATTTT. The V call is TRBV28, the J call TRBJ1-5, with D unclear. CDR3 length equals 14 residues. V shed 3 bases and J shed 1 base, with 7 bases lying between them. Germline V gene data show CDR1 as MDHEN and CDR2 as SYDVKM.

This clone was seen only a few times. CDR3 sequence reads: CAARGITGVRGTEAFF. CDR3 coding DNA: TGTGCCGCCCGCGGAATCACAGGGGTTAGGGGAACTGAAGCTTTCTTT. The genes are TRBV19 and TRBJ1-1; 7 bases line up with TRBD1. Germline trimming cut 11 bases from V and 5 bases from J; bases unmatched to any gene: 20. The CDR3 has 16 amino acids. Germline CDR1 reads LNHDA; CDR2 reads SQIVND (reference sequence).

This clone has just a few counts. V usage is TRBV27 and J usage is TRBJ2-1; 11 bases align to TRBD2. Germline V gene data show CDR1 as MNHEY and CDR2 as SMNVEV (reference sequence). The V segment lost 4 bases and the J segment 5 bases; nucleotides outside the gene matches: 4. The CDR3 is made up of 15 amino acids. CDR3 amino acids: CASSSLAGGHNEQFF. CDR3 bases: TGTGCCAGCAGTTCGCTAGCGGGGGGACACAATGAGCAGTTCTTC.

The chain combines TRBV24-1 with TRBJ2-2; D perhaps matches TRBD2 (5 bases). The germline V and J ends were trimmed by 0 bases and 1 base, with 5 bases remaining between them. The CDR3 has 15 residues. Per the germline V gene, CDR1 is KGHDR and CDR2 is SFDVKD. In nucleotides, the CDR3 is TGTGCCACCAGTGATTTGGGGAGGAACACCGGGGAGCTGTTTTTT. Its protein is CATSDLGRNTGELFF.

This clone was observed once. The chain recombines TRBV5-1 with TRBJ2-2; 7 bases align to TRBD1. This CDR3 is built from 14 residues. V shed 0 bases, J shed 5 bases, and the junction held 1 base outside the gene matches. CDR1 and CDR2 from the germline V gene are SGHRS and YFSETQ. The CDR3 bases are TGCGCCAGCAGCTTGGGACAGGGAACCGGGGAGCTGTTTTTT. Protein: CASSLGQGTGELFF.

This chain uses TRBV11-2 with TRBJ2-5, with 8 bases that match TRBD1. Germline trimming cut 5 bases from V and 1 base from J; bases unmatched to any gene: 6. From germline, CDR1 is SGHAT and CDR2 FQNNGV. This CDR3 comprises 15 residues. CDR3 sequence reads: CASSQQGVPQETQYF. The CDR3 DNA is TGTGCCAGCAGCCAACAGGGGGTCCCCCAAGAGACCCAGTACTTC.